This is a list of T cell receptor beta chains from one sample in a study of identical twins. TCRdb recomputed calls from the 5' RACE reads with MiXCR, one row per CDR3 protein. This sample has fewer than 550,000 distinct CDR3 sequences, with 14% found just once. These data also featured in a second study, about yellow fever vaccine responses in identical twins.

The source material was CD4+ T cells sorted from blood. These receptors were collected from a woman aged 18-29 years in good health. Each CDR3 is given with its conserved first and last residue. The order of the fields is CDR3 protein, CDR3 DNA, D gene, clone size, J gene, V gene. D genes are given only for firm matches. Rows give clone size only sometimes, using once, few, many, or a class for an expanded clone.

CSAERGKDYGYTF,TGCAGCGCTGAACGCGGGAAAGACTATGGCTACACCTTC,-,-,TRBJ1-2,TRBV29-1
CASTGGRSSYNEQFF,TGTGCCAGCACTGGGGGACGGAGCTCCTACAATGAGCAGTTCTTC,-,-,TRBJ2-1,TRBV28
CAIGGGPSYEQYF,TGTGCCATCGGGGGGGGTCCCTCCTACGAGCAGTACTTC,TRBD2,few,TRBJ2-7,TRBV10-3
CASSLSGAGLASYEQYF,TGTGCCAGCAGTTTAAGCGGTGCGGGACTAGCGTCCTACGAGCAGTACTTC,TRBD2,few,TRBJ2-7,TRBV12-3/TRBV12-4
CASSPTGKAGELFF,TGTGCCAGTAGTCCCACAGGGAAGGCCGGGGAGCTGTTTTTT,-,-,TRBJ2-2,TRBV19
CASSPTGGIYNEQFF,TGTGCCAGCAGTCCTACAGGGGGAATTTACAATGAGCAGTTCTTC,TRBD1,few,TRBJ2-1,TRBV28
CASSQRDYEQYF,TGTGCCAGCAGCCAACGGGACTACGAGCAGTACTTC,-,-,TRBJ2-7,TRBV3-1
CASSDRLWLFF,TGTGCCAGCAGTGACCGCCTTTGGCTGTTTTTT,-,-,TRBJ2-2,TRBV6-1
CASSPMTPLGQQFF,TGTGCCAGCAGCCCTATGACCCCCCTAGGCCAGCAGTTCTTC,-,-,TRBJ2-1,TRBV6-1
CASSLEGREQFF,TGTGCCAGCAGCTTAGAGGGTCGCGAGCAGTTCTTC,-,many,TRBJ2-1,TRBV7-2
CASSPGTESYEQYF,TGCGCCAGCAGCCCGGGGACAGAGTCCTACGAGCAGTACTTC,TRBD1,many,TRBJ2-7,TRBV5-1
CSARDPATDTQYF,TGCAGTGCTAGAGACCCAGCCACAGATACGCAGTATTTT,-,many,TRBJ2-3,TRBV20-1
CASSQGMFPYNEQFF,TGTGCCAGCAGCCAGGGAATGTTTCCCTACAATGAGCAGTTCTTC,-,few,TRBJ2-1,TRBV3-1
CASSQGQGSWNEQYF,TGTGCCAGCAGCCAAGGACAGGGGAGTTGGAACGAGCAGTACTTC,TRBD1,-,TRBJ2-7,TRBV3-1
CASSLMGGGASTDTQYF,TGTGCCAGCAGCCTGATGGGCGGGGGGGCTAGCACAGATACGCAGTATTTT,TRBD2,few,TRBJ2-3,TRBV7-2
CSARDTGIDTQYF,TGCAGTGCTAGAGATACTGGGATTGATACGCAGTATTTT,-,few,TRBJ2-3,TRBV20-1